Listed below are T cell receptor beta chains from one sample, sequenced in a study of T cell responses to AZD1222 COVID-19 vaccine. Sequencing used immunoSEQ multiplex PCR; TCRdb keeps in-frame clones, though not all of them. The data show 140,000 to 150,000 clones, with around 87% seen just once and 1.6% held by the top ten. Specimen: peripheral blood, collected on day 0 of AZD1222 vaccination. All receptors come from an adult in good health. Each CDR3 is given with its conserved first and last residue. D genes are given only for firm matches. A clone size is listed for some rows: how often the clone was seen (once, few, many), or a class if it is expanded.

d_call j_call clone_size v_call cdr3_nt cdr3_aa
NA TRBJ1-5 NA TRBV19 TGTGCCAGTAGTACGGGTTCCTGGGGTAATCAGCCCCAGCATTTT CASSTGSWGNQPQHF
NA TRBJ1-2 once TRBV9 TGTGCCAGCAGCGTATTGGGGTGGGGGGCTGGCTACACCTTC CASSVLGWGAGYTF
TRBD2 TRBJ2-1 NA TRBV3-1/TRBV3-2 TGTGCCAGCAGCCCAACCGGGACTAGCGGGAGTTTTTCCTCCTACAATGAGCAGTTCTTC CASSPTGTSGSFSSYNEQFF
NA TRBJ1-3 NA TRBV5-4 TGTGCCAGCAGCTTGCCGGGGGGAGGAAACACCATATATTTT CASSLPGGGNTIYF
TRBD1 TRBJ1-2 once TRBV29-1 TGCAGCGCCCCCATGGACAGGGGATATGGCTACACCTTC CSAPMDRGYGYTF
NA TRBJ1-6 NA TRBV7-2 TGTGCCAGCAGCCCCTGGGTCTTAAGGGATTCACCCCTCCACTTT CASSPWVLRDSPLHF
TRBD2 TRBJ2-7 once TRBV6-5 TGTGCCAGCAGCTGGACTAGCGGGAGTCACGAGCAGTACTTC CASSWTSGSHEQYF
TRBD1 TRBJ1-4 NA TRBV5-4 TGTGCCAGCAGTTCGGGACAGCGTAATGAAAAACTGTTTTTT CASSSGQRNEKLFF
NA TRBJ1-1 NA TRBV12-3/TRBV12-4 TGTGCCAGTCGATACCCTATGGACACTGAAGCTTTCTTT CASRYPMDTEAFF
NA TRBJ2-3 NA TRBV19 TGTGCCAGTAGCCCCGCTTTGGGTGGGACTTCGCAGTATTTT CASSPALGGTSQYF
NA TRBJ1-1 NA TRBV6-4 TGTGCCAGCAGTGACAGGGAGAACACTGAAGCTTTCTTT CASSDRENTEAFF
TRBD2 TRBJ2-1 NA TRBV5-1 TGCGCCAGCAGCTGGACTGGGACTAGTTACAATGAGCAGTTCTTC CASSWTGTSYNEQFF
TRBD1 TRBJ1-5 NA TRBV7-8 TGTGCCAGCAGCGCACAGGGGCAGAGCAATCAGCCCCAGCATTTT CASSAQGQSNQPQHF
TRBD1 TRBJ1-5 NA TRBV10-3 TGTGCCATCAGGGCAGACAGGGGAAACAATCAGCCCCAGCATTTT CAIRADRGNNQPQHF
TRBD2 TRBJ2-1 NA TRBV18 TGTGCCAGCTCGCAAATAGCGGGAGGACCGAACAATGAGCAGTTCTTC CASSQIAGGPNNEQFF
NA TRBJ1-2 once TRBV5-1 TGCGCCAGCAGCTCGACCGGGGGAGGACACTATGGCTACACCTTC CASSSTGGGHYGYTF
NA TRBJ2-7 NA TRBV5-6 TGTGCCAGCAGCTTGGGGCGGTCCTCCTACGAGCAGTACTTC CASSLGRSSYEQYF